A single sample gave rise to the 30 T cell receptor beta chains below, sequenced in a study of blood T cell repertoires in COVID-19 (TCRdb year 2020). Receptor amplification or capture employed the immunoSEQ multiplex PCR assay. TCRdb holds this immuneACCESS table with in-frame rearrangements only. Some clones are missing; in checked studies, unresolved V genes explain under half, and the rest has no known cause. The sample table holds about 170,000 clones, of which about nine tenths were seen once. The ten biggest clones cover roughly 1.5% of the sample. Material for sequencing was peripheral blood. Source of these receptors: a woman in her forties or fifties with acute or convalescent COVID-19.

The J gene is TRBJ1-4, the V gene TRBV3-1 (or the pseudogene TRBV3-2); the D is unclear. Trimming cost V 1 base and J 5 bases, with 11 bases left between them. CDR1 and CDR2 from the germline V gene are LGHDT and YNNKEL (reference sequence). The CDR3 contains 15 residues. This CDR3 is CASSQGNSNNEKLFF. DNA of the CDR3: TGTGCCAGCAGCCAAGGGAACAGCAACAATGAAAAACTGTTTTTT.

The chain combines TRBV29-1 with TRBJ2-5, with 7 nucleotides matching TRBD2. Trimming took 7 bases from V and 5 from J; bases not matched to a gene: 4. Germline CDR1 SQVTM, CDR2 ANQGSEA. The CDR3 has 11 residues. This CDR3 reads CSAYGGETQYF. Here the CDR3 DNA reads TGCAGCGCCTACGGGGGGGAGACCCAGTACTTC.

V gene TRBV4-1 combines with J gene TRBJ2-3, with D tentatively TRBD2 (6 bases). Germline CDR1 MGHRA, CDR2 YSYEKL. Trimming cost V 4 bases and J 4 bases, with 15 bases left between them. CDR3 size: 15 residues. The CDR3 DNA follows: TGCGCCAGCAGCCCCATGGACTATGGGGCAGATACGCAGTATTTT. Protein sequence: CASSPMDYGADTQYF.

The chain recombines TRBV10-3 with TRBJ1-6; TRBD1 matches 12 bases. Trimming removed 10 bases from V and 10 bases from J; junction bases left unmatched: 8. This CDR3 spans 14 amino acids. In germline, CDR1 is ENHRY, CDR2 SYGVKD. The CDR3 DNA follows: TGTGCCACCAATAGGGACAGGGGGCGGTCACCCCTCCACTTT. As protein: CATNRDRGRSPLHF.

The chain uses TRBV9 and TRBJ2-7; D uncertain. Germline V lookup: CDR1 SGDLS, CDR2 YYNGEE. This CDR3 has 15 amino acids. The V end was cut by 0 bases, the J end by 0 bases, with 10 bases between. CDR3 coding DNA: TGTGCCAGCAGCGTAGACAGCATTTCCTCCTACGAGCAGTACTTC. Translation: CASSVDSISSYEQYF.

In its sample, this clone was seen a few times. The rearrangement uses TRBV29-1 and TRBJ1-1; the match to TRBD1 covers 7 bases. The germline CDR1 and CDR2 sequences are SQVTM and ANQGSEA. V was clipped by 6 bases and J by 2 bases; unmatched bases: 6. This CDR3 comprises 13 residues. In DNA form, the CDR3 reads TGCAGCGTAGATGGGACAGTCAACACTGAAGCTTTCTTT. It yields the protein CSVDGTVNTEAFF. The whole variable domain, remainder taken from reference TRBV29-1 and TRBJ1-1, is SAVISQKPSRDICQRGTSLTIQCQVDSQVTMMFWYRQQPGQSLTLIATANQGSEATYESGFVIDKFPISRPNLTFSTLTVSNMSPEDSSIYLCSVDGTVNTEAFFGQGTRLTVV.

V gene TRBV6-2 or TRBV6-3 combines with J gene TRBJ2-3; 10 bases match TRBD2. The length of the CDR3 is 18 residues. Trimming at V came to 4 bases and at J to 5 bases, leaving 15 bases not matched to a gene. The germline gives CDR1 MNHEY, CDR2 SVGEGT. DNA for the CDR3: TGTGCCAGCAGTTCACCCAAACAGCGGGAGGGCCGGAAAGATACGCAGTATTTT. This translates into CASSSPKQREGRKDTQYF.

The rearrangement joins TRBV19 to TRBJ1-2; a possible D gene is TRBD1 (6 bases). The CDR3 length is 15 residues. The V and J ends lost 0 bases and 2 bases respectively, with 10 bases between them. Looked up from germline, CDR1 is LNHDA and CDR2 is SQIVND (reference sequence). CDR3 sequence (DNA): TGTGCCAGTAGTATAGAAGGGGGAGCGAACTATGGCTACACCTTC. It translates to CASSIEGGANYGYTF.

The chain recombines TRBV7-2 with TRBJ1-2; weak D call: TRBD1 (5 bases). V lost 7 bases and J lost 8, with 23 bases in between. Per germline, CDR1 SGHTA and CDR2 FQGNSA. This CDR3 is built from 15 residues. This CDR3 is CASTVLSQVGRGYTF. CDR3 sequence (DNA): TGTGCCAGCACCGTTCTTAGTCAGGTGGGGCGCGGCTACACCTTC. Together with reference TRBV7-2 and TRBJ1-2, the CDR3 gives the full variable domain: GAGVSQSPSNKVTEKGKDVELRCDPISGHTALYWYRQSLGQGLEFLIYFQGNSAPDKSGLPSDRFSAERTGGSVSTLTIQRTQQEDSAVYLCASTVLSQVGRGYTFGSGTRLTVV.

The rearrangement uses TRBV11-3 and TRBJ1-6; a weak D match, TRBD1 (6 bases). The CDR3 runs 16 residues. CDR1 and CDR2 (germline): SGHNT, YENEEA. V shed 5 bases and J shed 0 bases, with 11 bases lying between them. The CDR3: CASSGGLSSYNSPLHF. In nucleotides, the CDR3 is TGTGCCAGCAGCGGGGGCCTCAGCTCCTATAATTCACCCCTCCACTTT.

This clone occurred a few times. This chain joins TRBV5-1 and TRBJ1-2; 9 nucleotides line up with TRBD1. V lost 2 bases to trimming and J lost 6 bases; unmatched junction nucleotides: 5. Germline CDR1 SGHRS, CDR2 YFSETQ. The CDR3 spans 14 residues. The CDR3 here is CASSFGQGSDGYTF. For the CDR3, the DNA is TGCGCCAGCAGCTTCGGACAGGGGTCCGATGGCTACACCTTC.

The chain is built from TRBV11-3 and TRBJ1-1, with TRBD1 identical over 7 bases. J lost 5 bases, V lost 5 bases, and 11 bases had no gene match. Germline V gene data show CDR1 as SGHNT and CDR2 as YENEEA. CDR3 length equals 15 residues. This CDR3 is CASSHRTARGTEAFF. In nucleotides, the CDR3 is TGTGCCAGCAGCCATCGGACAGCCAGGGGGACTGAAGCTTTCTTT.

The genes are TRBV5-1 and TRBJ2-1; TRBD1 matches at 12 bases. CDR3 length: 16 amino acids. Per germline, CDR1 SGHRS and CDR2 YFSETQ. Trimming cost V 4 bases and J 7 bases; bases outside gene matches: 9. CDR3 sequence (DNA): TGCGCCAGCAGCCGTACCGGGACAGGGGGCAAAAATGAGCAGTTCTTC. This sequence encodes CASSRTGTGGKNEQFF.

This clone appeared once. The CDR3 nucleotides read TGTGCCAGCAGCTCGGACAGGGACCTTGAAAAACTGTTTTTT. This sequence encodes CASSSDRDLEKLFF. The gene calls are TRBV5-5 and TRBJ1-4, with TRBD1 identical over 8 bases. Trimming removed 3 bases from V and 7 bases from J; junction bases left unmatched: 5. The length of the CDR3 is 14 residues. The V gene's germline CDR1 is SGHKS and CDR2 YYEKEE (reference sequence). Full variable domain (outside the CDR3, taken from reference TRBV5-5 and TRBJ1-4): DAGVTQSPTHLIKTRGQQVTLRCSPISGHKSVSWYQQVLGQGPQFIFQYYEKEERGRGNFPDRFSARQFPNYSSELNVNALLLGDSALYLCASSSDRDLEKLFFGSGTQLSVL.

CDR3 in amino acids: CASSAPGTSGAGELFF. CDR3 DNA sequence: TGTGCCAGCAGTGCCCCCGGGACTAGCGGGGCCGGGGAGCTGTTTTTT. The gene calls are TRBV25-1 and TRBJ2-2; the match to TRBD2 covers 13 bases. This CDR3 region has 16 residues. The germline CDR1 and CDR2 sequences are MGHDK and SYGVNS. The J segment lost 6 bases and the V segment lost 4 bases, leaving 5 bases of the junction unmatched.

The chain joins TRBV11-2 to TRBJ2-7; 12 bases map to TRBD1. The germline V gene encodes CDR1 SGHAT and CDR2 FQNNGV. V was pared by 5 bases and J by 6 bases, with 8 bases of the junction left unmatched. The length of the CDR3 is 15 residues. The CDR3 bases are TGTGCCAGCAGCCCTCCGGGACAGGGGGCGTTCGAGCAGTACTTC. Translated: CASSPPGQGAFEQYF. Based on the CDR3 plus reference TRBV11-2 and TRBJ2-7, the full variable domain is EAGVAQSPRYKIIEKRQSVAFWCNPISGHATLYWYQQILGQGPKLLIQFQNNGVVDDSQLPKDRFSAERLKGVDSTLKIQPAKLEDSAVYLCASSPPGQGAFEQYFGPGTRLTVT.

This sequence joins TRBV27 and TRBJ1-5; D is uncertain. Trimming shortened V by 3 bases and J by 0 bases, and 9 bases separated the two germline ends. The CDR3 has 15 amino acids. The germline V gene encodes CDR1 MNHEY and CDR2 SMNVEV (reference sequence). CDR3 residues: CASSFDGDSNQPQHF. In DNA form, the CDR3 reads TGTGCCAGCAGTTTTGACGGGGATAGCAATCAGCCCCAGCATTTT.

V and J are TRBV7-2 and TRBJ2-7, with TRBD2 matching 9 bases. The CDR3 covers 15 residues. Trimming took 2 bases from V and 1 from J; bases not matched to a gene: 3. Germline V lookup: CDR1 SGHTA, CDR2 FQGNSA. CDR3 nucleotide sequence: TGTGCCAGCAGCTTATCTAGCGGGGATTCCTACGAGCAGTACTTC. Translating it yields CASSLSSGDSYEQYF.

The CDR3 DNA is TGTGCCAGCACCTACAGGGGAGAGACCCAGTACTTC. This sequence encodes CASTYRGETQYF. The rearrangement joins TRBV12-3 or TRBV12-4 to TRBJ2-5; 7 bases agree with TRBD1. The V gene end was trimmed by 7 bases and the J gene end by 4 bases; junction bases not matched to a gene: 3. This CDR3 contains 12 residues.

The chain recombines TRBV6-6 with TRBJ2-7, with 9 positions matching TRBD1. The CDR3 length is 16 residues. V was clipped by 5 bases and J by 3 bases; unmatched bases: 11. From germline, CDR1 is MNHNY and CDR2 SVGAGI (reference sequence). The CDR3 loop is CASSPLPGQGLYEQYF. Written as DNA, the CDR3 is TGTGCCAGCAGTCCTCTACCGGGACAGGGTCTCTACGAGCAGTACTTC.

This clone was detected only a few times. The chain has TRBV4-3 and TRBJ2-1; 13 bases fit TRBD2. Trimming at V came to 0 bases and at J to 10 bases, leaving 9 bases not matched to a gene. The CDR3 has 17 residues. Looked up from germline, CDR1 is LGHNA and CDR2 is YSLEER. In DNA form, the CDR3 reads TGCGCCAGCAGCCAAGATAGCCCCGGACTAGCGGGAGTGGAGCAGTTCTTC. Translated: CASSQDSPGLAGVEQFF.

V and J are TRBV9 and TRBJ1-3; 9 positions agree with TRBD1. J lost 2 bases, V lost 6 bases, and 6 bases had no gene match. This CDR3 comprises 15 residues. In germline, CDR1 is SGDLS, CDR2 YYNGEE. The CDR3 loop is CASTRQGGPGNTIYF. The CDR3 region has the DNA TGTGCCAGCACCCGACAGGGGGGACCTGGAAACACCATATATTTT.

J is TRBJ2-7 and V is TRBV4-1; TRBD2 agrees at 11 bases. The CDR3 runs 17 residues. Germline CDR1 reads MGHRA; CDR2 reads YSYEKL. J lost 4 bases, V lost 4 bases, and 12 bases had no gene match. Written as DNA, the CDR3 is TGCGCCAGCAGCCCCGGACTAGCGGGCCCCCTAAGGTACGAGCAGTACTTC. Residues: CASSPGLAGPLRYEQYF.

The rearrangement uses TRBV7-2 and TRBJ1-5; the D is unclear. The CDR3 contains 17 residues. V was trimmed by 2 bases and J by 0 bases, leaving 14 bases between them. From germline, CDR1 is SGHTA and CDR2 FQGNSA. The DNA for the CDR3 is TGTGCCAGCAGCTTATTTGGAGGACGTTATAGCAATCAGCCCCAGCATTTT. The encoded protein is CASSLFGGRYSNQPQHF.

Only one count was recorded for this clone. This chain uses TRBV27 with TRBJ1-5; tentatively, D is TRBD1 (5 bases). The CDR3 has 16 amino acids. Germline-derived CDR1 and CDR2 are MNHEY and SMNVEV (reference sequence). Between the trimmed V and J ends, which lost 3 bases and 6 bases, there was a span of 18 bases. For the CDR3, the DNA is TGTGCCAGCAGTTTCCAAGGACACCCCCCCGGTCAGCCCCAGCATTTT. It yields the protein CASSFQGHPPGQPQHF.

This sequence joins TRBV10-2 and TRBJ2-3; tentatively, D is TRBD1 (6 bases). V dropped 5 bases and J dropped 4 bases, with 16 bases sitting between them. CDR1 is WSHSY, CDR2 SAAADI, per germline. The CDR3 runs to 15 residues. The CDR3 region has the DNA TGCGCCAGCAGTACGGCAGGGGAGAGAGCAGATACGCAGTATTTT. This encodes CASSTAGERADTQYF.

This chain connects TRBV30 to TRBJ2-1; D is ambiguous. The germline V and J ends were trimmed by 3 bases and 0 bases, with 6 bases remaining between them. Germline V CDR1 and CDR2: GTSNPN, SVGIG (reference sequence). The CDR3 contains 13 residues. CDR3 bases: TGTGCCTGGAGCGCTAGCTCCTACAATGAGCAGTTCTTC. Its translation is CAWSASSYNEQFF.

CDR3 DNA: TGTGCCAGCAGCCAAGGGCTAGCGGGAGTGGGTGAGCAGTTCTTC. Translated, it gives CASSQGLAGVGEQFF. V and J are TRBV3-1 (or the pseudogene TRBV3-2) and TRBJ2-1; the match to TRBD2 covers 10 bases. V was clipped by 1 base and J by 9 bases; unmatched bases: 6. Germline CDR1 reads LGHDT; CDR2 reads YNNKEL (reference sequence). The CDR3 spans 15 residues.

The rearrangement uses TRBV30 and TRBJ2-6, with TRBD1 matching 9 bases. Germline trimming cut 7 bases from V and 4 bases from J; bases unmatched to any gene: 8. Germline V gives CDR1 GTSNPN, CDR2 SVGIG (reference sequence). The CDR3 has 15 residues. The CDR3 loop is CALDRGLAGANVLTF. CDR3 nucleotide sequence: TGTGCCTTGGACAGGGGCCTAGCGGGGGCCAACGTCCTGACTTTC.

V usage is TRBV6-2 or TRBV6-3 and J usage is TRBJ1-2, with no clear D. Germline values: CDR1 MNHEY, CDR2 SVGEGT. The CDR3 spans 14 residues. V shed 2 bases and J shed 3 bases, with 10 bases lying between them. CDR3 sequence reads: CASSYRGSHYGYTF. The CDR3 bases are TGTGCCAGCAGTTACCGGGGTTCTCACTATGGCTACACCTTC.